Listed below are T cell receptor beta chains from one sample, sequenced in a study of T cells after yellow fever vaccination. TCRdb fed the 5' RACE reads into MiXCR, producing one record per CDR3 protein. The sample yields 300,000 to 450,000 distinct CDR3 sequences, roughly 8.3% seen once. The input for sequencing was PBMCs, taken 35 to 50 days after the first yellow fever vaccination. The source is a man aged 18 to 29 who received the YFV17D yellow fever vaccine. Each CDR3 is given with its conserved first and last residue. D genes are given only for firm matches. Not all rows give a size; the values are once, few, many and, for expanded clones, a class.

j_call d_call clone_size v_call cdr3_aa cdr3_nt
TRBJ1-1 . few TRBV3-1 CASSQDLRRRGMNTEAFF TGTGCCAGCAGCCAAGATCTGCGTCGAAGAGGGATGAACACTGAAGCTTTCTTT
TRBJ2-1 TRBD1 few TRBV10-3 CAISLLGTGVTNEQFF TGTGCCATCAGTTTACTGGGGACAGGGGTAACGAATGAGCAGTTCTTC
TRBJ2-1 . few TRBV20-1 CSASRAIHEQFF TGCAGTGCTAGTCGCGCAATTCATGAGCAGTTCTTC
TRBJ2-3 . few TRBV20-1 CSAGLSTDTQYF TGCAGTGCAGGGTTGAGCACAGATACGCAGTATTTT
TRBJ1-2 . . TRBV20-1 CSAHGGDYGYTF TGCAGTGCTCATGGAGGAGACTATGGCTACACCTTC
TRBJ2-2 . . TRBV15 CATSRDSGAGELFF TGTGCCACCAGCAGAGATTCGGGGGCCGGGGAGCTGTTTTTT
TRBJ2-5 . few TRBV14 CASSHQGVETQYF TGTGCCAGCAGCCATCAGGGTGTTGAGACCCAGTACTTC
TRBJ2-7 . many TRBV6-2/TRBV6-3 CASSYPRGSYEQYF TGTGCCAGCAGTTACCCCAGAGGGTCCTACGAGCAGTACTTC
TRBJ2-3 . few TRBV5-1 CASSSGELVTDTQYF TGCGCCAGCAGTTCGGGGGAGTTAGTCACAGATACGCAGTATTTT
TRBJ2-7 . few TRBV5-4 CASSSPPGVGLYEQYF TGTGCCAGCAGCTCTCCCCCTGGGGTTGGGCTCTACGAGCAGTACTTC
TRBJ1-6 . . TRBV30 CAWGIGRRPTGSPLHF TGTGCCTGGGGAATCGGGCGGCGTCCTACAGGATCACCCCTCCACTTT
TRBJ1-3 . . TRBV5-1 CASSLDRPGNTIYF TGCGCCAGCAGCTTAGACAGGCCTGGAAACACCATATATTTT
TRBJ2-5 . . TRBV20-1 CSAVPASSRSETQYF TGCAGTGCCGTGCCGGCATCATCTCGTTCGGAGACCCAGTACTTC
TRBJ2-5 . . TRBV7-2 CASSPARGRETQYF TGTGCCAGCAGCCCAGCTCGGGGGCGGGAGACCCAGTACTTC
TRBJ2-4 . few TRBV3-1 CASSQGIRIQYF TGTGCCAGCAGCCAGGGGATACGAATTCAGTACTTC
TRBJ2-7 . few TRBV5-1 CASSLAAPLGGYEQYF TGCGCCAGCAGCTTGGCTGCCCCACTGGGAGGCTACGAGCAGTACTTC
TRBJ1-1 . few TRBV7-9 CASSPTRMDTEAFF TGTGCCAGCAGCCCGACAAGGATGGACACTGAAGCTTTCTTT
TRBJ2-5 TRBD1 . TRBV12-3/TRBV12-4 CASRSGTGIPGTQYF TGTGCCAGCAGGTCCGGGACAGGGATACCAGGGACCCAGTACTTC
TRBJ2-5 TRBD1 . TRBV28 CASSLDRGLGETQYF TGTGCCAGCAGTCTTGACAGGGGGCTGGGGGAGACCCAGTACTTC
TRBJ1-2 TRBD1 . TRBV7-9 CASGPRDRILYGYTF TGTGCCAGCGGACCCCGGGACAGAATACTCTATGGCTACACCTTC
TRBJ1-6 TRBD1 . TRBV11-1 CASSLAPTTGTYNSPLHF TGTGCCAGCAGCTTAGCTCCAACGACAGGGACCTATAATTCACCCCTCCACTTT
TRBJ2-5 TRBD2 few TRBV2 CASSGRQWTSGGSETQYF TGTGCCAGCAGTGGACGACAATGGACTAGCGGGGGATCGGAGACCCAGTACTTC
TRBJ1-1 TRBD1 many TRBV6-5 CASGSGGAGLTEAFF TGTGCCAGCGGTTCAGGGGGGGCTGGTTTAACTGAAGCTTTCTTT
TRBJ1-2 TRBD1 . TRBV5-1 CASAGGGGSGYGYTF TGCGCCAGCGCTGGGGGAGGGGGCTCCGGCTATGGCTACACCTTC
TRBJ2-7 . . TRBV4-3 CASSQGPGSYEQYF TGCGCCAGCAGCCAAGGTCCGGGTTCGTACGAGCAGTACTTC
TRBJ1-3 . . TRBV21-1 CASSKVAGGRNTIYF TGTGCCAGCAGCAAAGTGGCGGGGGGAAGAAACACCATATATTTT
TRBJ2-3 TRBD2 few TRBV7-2 CASSFFSGGLNTQYF TGTGCCAGCAGCTTTTTTTCGGGGGGGCTAAATACGCAGTATTTT
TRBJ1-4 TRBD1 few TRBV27 CASGDQGAHEKLFF TGTGCCAGCGGCGATCAGGGGGCCCATGAAAAACTGTTTTTT
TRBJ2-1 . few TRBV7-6 CASSPRQTAAYYNEQFF TGTGCCAGCAGCCCCCGACAGACCGCAGCTTATTACAATGAGCAGTTCTTC
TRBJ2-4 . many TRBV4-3 CASSQGRKHIQYF TGCGCCAGCAGCCAAGGGCGGAAGCACATTCAGTACTTC
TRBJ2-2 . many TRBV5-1 CASSFSVGANGELFF TGCGCCAGCAGCTTTTCGGTGGGTGCGAACGGGGAGCTGTTTTTT
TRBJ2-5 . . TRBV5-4 CASSLGGSRQETQYF TGTGCCAGCAGCTTGGGCGGGTCCCGGCAAGAGACCCAGTACTTC
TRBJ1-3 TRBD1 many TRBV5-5 CASSGRTGAGNTIYF TGTGCCAGCAGCGGACGGACAGGGGCAGGAAACACCATATATTTT
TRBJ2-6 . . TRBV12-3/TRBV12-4 CASSLSAEVQFSGANVLTF TGTGCCAGCAGTTTATCGGCAGAAGTTCAATTCTCTGGGGCCAACGTCCTGACTTTC
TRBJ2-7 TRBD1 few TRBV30 CAWSWGQGREQYF TGTGCCTGGAGTTGGGGACAGGGGAGGGAGCAGTACTTC
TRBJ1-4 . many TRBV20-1 CSARSAGETNEKLFF TGCAGTGCTCGGTCCGCAGGGGAAACTAATGAAAAACTGTTTTTT
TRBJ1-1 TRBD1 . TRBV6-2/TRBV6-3 CASSPRKWTGQAFF TGTGCCAGCAGTCCGAGAAAATGGACAGGACAAGCTTTCTTT
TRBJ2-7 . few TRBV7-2 CASSVTDSPYEQYF TGTGCCAGCAGCGTAACGGACAGTCCCTACGAGCAGTACTTC
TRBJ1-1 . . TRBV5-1 CASRTFIDLNTEAFF TGCGCCAGCAGGACCTTCATCGACCTGAACACTGAAGCTTTCTTT
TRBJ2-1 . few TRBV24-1 CATTGGGGNPEAYNEQFF TGTGCCACCACAGGGGGCGGGGGGAACCCTGAGGCCTACAATGAGCAGTTCTTC
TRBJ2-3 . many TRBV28 CASSLGQGPTDTQYF TGTGCCAGCAGTTTAGGCCAGGGCCCCACAGATACGCAGTATTTT
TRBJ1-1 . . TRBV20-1 CSASSSFTEAFF TGCAGTGCTAGTTCCTCCTTCACTGAAGCTTTCTTT
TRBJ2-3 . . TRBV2 CASGRAGAGTDTQYF TGTGCCAGCGGTAGGGCGGGGGCTGGGACAGATACGCAGTATTTT
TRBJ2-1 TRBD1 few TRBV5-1 CASRTGTGVLRRLNEQFF TGCGCCAGCAGGACCGGGACAGGGGTTCTCAGACGACTCAATGAGCAGTTCTTC
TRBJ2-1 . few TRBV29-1 CSVNHEQFF TGCAGCGTTAACCATGAGCAGTTCTTC
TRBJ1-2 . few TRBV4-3 CASSQGPSGEAGYTF TGCGCCAGCAGCCAAGGCCCCTCAGGGGAGGCTGGCTACACCTTC
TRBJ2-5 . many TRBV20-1 CSASLLRGQETQYF TGCAGTGCTAGTCTGCTCCGGGGACAAGAGACCCAGTACTTC
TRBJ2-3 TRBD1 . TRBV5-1 CASSPPGQGAITDTQYF TGCGCCAGCAGCCCACCGGGACAGGGGGCGATCACAGATACGCAGTATTTT
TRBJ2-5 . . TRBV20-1 CSADPSPGQKETQYF TGCAGTGCTGATCCCTCTCCGGGACAAAAAGAGACCCAGTACTTC
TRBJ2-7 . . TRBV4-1 CASSLQVTSSYEQYF TGCGCCAGCAGCCTACAGGTTACAAGCTCCTACGAGCAGTACTTC
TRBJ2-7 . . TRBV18 CASSLHYHYRIIYEQYF TGTGCCAGCTCACTGCACTATCACTACAGGATAATTTACGAGCAGTACTTC
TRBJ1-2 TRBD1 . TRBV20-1 CSARDPGQVRGYGYTF TGCAGTGCTAGAGATCCGGGACAGGTTAGGGGCTATGGCTACACCTTC
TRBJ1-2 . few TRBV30 CAWSPGRYGYTF TGTGCCTGGAGCCCGGGACGCTATGGCTACACCTTC
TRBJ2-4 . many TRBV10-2 CATQMGGENIQYF TGCGCCACCCAGATGGGGGGCGAAAACATTCAGTACTTC
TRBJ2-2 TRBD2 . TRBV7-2 CASSLTAGATGELFF TGTGCCAGCAGCTTAACAGCGGGGGCCACCGGGGAGCTGTTTTTT
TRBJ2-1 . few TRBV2 CASSSPGGASSYNEQFF TGTGCCAGCAGCTCCCCCGGAGGGGCAAGCTCCTACAATGAGCAGTTCTTC
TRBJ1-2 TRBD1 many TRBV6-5 CASSYKRDRQANYGYTF TGTGCCAGCAGTTACAAAAGGGACAGGCAAGCTAACTATGGCTACACCTTC